This T cell receptor (beta chain) was sequenced in a study of control samples from healthy donors and cancer patients. Sequencing used immunoSEQ multiplex PCR; TCRdb keeps in-frame clones, though not all of them. The sample shows about 92,000 clones, around 80% of them seen only once. V shed 1 base and J shed 5 bases, with 22 bases lying between them. The CDR3 has 18 amino acids. CDR1 and CDR2 from the germline V gene are LGHNT and FRNRAP. The sequenced material came from blood. The receptor comes from a woman aged 60-75 years in good health. The chain has TRBV12-5 and TRBJ2-3; maybe TRBD2 (8 bases). The CDR3 nucleotides are TGTGCTAGTGGTTTGGGACAGGGCCTAGCGGGCAGCGGAGATACGCAGTATTTT. Its translation is CASGLGQGLAGSGDTQYF.